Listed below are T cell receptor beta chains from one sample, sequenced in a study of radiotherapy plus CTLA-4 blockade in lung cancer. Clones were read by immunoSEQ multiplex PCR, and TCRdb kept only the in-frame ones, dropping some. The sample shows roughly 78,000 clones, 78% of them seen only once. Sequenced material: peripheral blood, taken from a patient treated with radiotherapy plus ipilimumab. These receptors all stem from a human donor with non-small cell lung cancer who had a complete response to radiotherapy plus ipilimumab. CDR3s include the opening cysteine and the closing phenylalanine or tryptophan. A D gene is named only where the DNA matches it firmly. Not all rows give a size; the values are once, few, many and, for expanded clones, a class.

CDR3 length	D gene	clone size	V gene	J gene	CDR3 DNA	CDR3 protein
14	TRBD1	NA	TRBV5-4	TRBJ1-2	TGTGCCAGCAGCTGGGGACAGGGGGTAAATGGCTACACCTTC	CASSWGQGVNGYTF
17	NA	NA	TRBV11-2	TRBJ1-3	TGTGCCAGCAGCTTAGCAGGCTGGCAGAGAACTGGAAACACCATATATTTT	CASSLAGWQRTGNTIYF
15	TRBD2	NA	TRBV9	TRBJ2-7	TGTGCCAGCAGCGTAAGTTCGGGGGGCTCCTACGAGCAGTACTTC	CASSVSSGGSYEQYF
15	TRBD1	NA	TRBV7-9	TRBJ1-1	TGTGCCAGCAGCTTAGACAGGGGCCCGAACACTGAAGCTTTCTTT	CASSLDRGPNTEAFF
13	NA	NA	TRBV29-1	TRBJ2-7	TGCAGCGTTGTGGGTGGGAAATCCTACGAGCAGTACTTC	CSVVGGKSYEQYF
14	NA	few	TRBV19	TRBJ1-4	TGTGCCAGTAGGAGGACAGTCAAAGATGAAAAACTGTTTTTT	CASRRTVKDEKLFF
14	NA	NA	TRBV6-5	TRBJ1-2	TGTGCCAGCAGTTCGAACCACAGGGCTGGTGGCTACACCTTC	CASSSNHRAGGYTF
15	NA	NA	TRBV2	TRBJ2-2	TGTGCCAGCAGTGAAGAGGGGTGGTCCACCGGGGAGCTGTTTTTT	CASSEEGWSTGELFF
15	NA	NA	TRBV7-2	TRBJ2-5	TGTGCCAGCAGCTTACCAGGGCTAGGGGGGGGGACCCAGTACTTC	CASSLPGLGGGTQYF
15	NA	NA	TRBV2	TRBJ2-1	TGTGCCAGCAGTGAACAGGGGACTGCCTACAATGAGCAGTTCTTC	CASSEQGTAYNEQFF
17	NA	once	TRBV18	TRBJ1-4	TGTGCCAGCTCACGTTTCCGGGAGGCAGCAACTAATGAAAAACTGTTTTTT	CASSRFREAATNEKLFF
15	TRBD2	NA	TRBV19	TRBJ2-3	TGTGCCAGTACCCCGACTAGCGGTAGCACAGATACGCAGTATTTT	CASTPTSGSTDTQYF
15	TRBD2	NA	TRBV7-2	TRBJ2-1	TGTGCCAGCAGCCTGCGACGCGGGGGACTCAATGAGCAGTTCTTC	CASSLRRGGLNEQFF
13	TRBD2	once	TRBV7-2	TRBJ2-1	TGTGCCAGCAGCCGGGAGGCCGTCTATGAGCAGTTCTTC	CASSREAVYEQFF
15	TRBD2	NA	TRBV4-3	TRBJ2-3	TGCGCCAGCAGCCCTTCGACTAGCATGCCAGATACGCAGTATTTT	CASSPSTSMPDTQYF
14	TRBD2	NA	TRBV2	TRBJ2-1	TGTGCCACCAAGGGGCGGGGGGGCCAAAATGAGCAGTTCTTC	CATKGRGGQNEQFF
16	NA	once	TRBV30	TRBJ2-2	TGTGCCTGGAGTAGGTCTGCCGGTTGGGGATCCGGGGAGCTGTTTTTT	CAWSRSAGWGSGELFF
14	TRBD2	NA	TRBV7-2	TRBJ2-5	TGTGCCAGCAGCTTGGGACTAGCGGAAGAGACCCAGTACTTC	CASSLGLAEETQYF
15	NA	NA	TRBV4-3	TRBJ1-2	TGCGCCAGCAGCCAAGAGGGGGCAGCTAACTATGGCTACACCTTC	CASSQEGAANYGYTF
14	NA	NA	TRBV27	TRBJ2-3	TGTGCCAGCAGTATCGAGACGGGTCGCGGTACGCAGTATTTT	CASSIETGRGTQYF
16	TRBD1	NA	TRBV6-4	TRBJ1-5	TGTGCCAGCAGTCAGCCCAGGGACAGGCGAAATCAGCCCCAGCATTTT	CASSQPRDRRNQPQHF
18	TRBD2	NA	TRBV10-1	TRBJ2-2	TGCGCCAGCAGCAAGGGACTAGCGGGGGAGGTGGTTACCGGGGAGCTGTTTTTT	CASSKGLAGEVVTGELFF
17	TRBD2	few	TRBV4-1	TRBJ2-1	TGCGCCAGCAGCCACCGGACTAGCGGGAGGGCTATAAATGAGCAGTTCTTC	CASSHRTSGRAINEQFF
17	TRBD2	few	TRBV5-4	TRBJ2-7	TGTGCCAGCAGCTTGGGGCCAGCGGGGCTGTACTCCTACGAGCAGTACTTC	CASSLGPAGLYSYEQYF
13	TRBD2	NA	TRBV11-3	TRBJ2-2	TGTGCCAGTCGGCGGGAGATCACCGGGGAGCTGTTTTTT	CASRREITGELFF
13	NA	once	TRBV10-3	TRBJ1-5	TGTGCCATCAGTAGGGGAACGGATCAGCCCCAGCATTTT	CAISRGTDQPQHF
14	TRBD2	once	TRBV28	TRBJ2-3	TGTGCCAGCAGTGCGGGAGATTTCACAGATACGCAGTATTTT	CASSAGDFTDTQYF
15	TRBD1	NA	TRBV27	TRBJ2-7	TGTGCCAGCAGTTCCCTTGGACAGGGGGCCGGCGAGCAGTACTTC	CASSSLGQGAGEQYF
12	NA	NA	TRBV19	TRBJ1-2	TGTGCCAGTAGTCCCCGATCTGGCGGCTACACCTTC	CASSPRSGGYTF
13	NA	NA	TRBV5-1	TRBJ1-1	TGCGCCAGCAGCTTGGACCAGGGCACTGAAGCTTTCTTT	CASSLDQGTEAFF
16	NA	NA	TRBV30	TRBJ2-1	TGTGCCTGGAGATCCCTGGGTCAGAGCTCCTACAATGAGCAGTTCTTC	CAWRSLGQSSYNEQFF
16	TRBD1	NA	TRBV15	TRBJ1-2	TGTGCCACCAGCAGAGATCTCACAGGGGGCAGCTATGGCTACACCTTC	CATSRDLTGGSYGYTF
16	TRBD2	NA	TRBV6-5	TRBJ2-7	TGTGCCAGCAGTTTTAGGGCGGGGGGCGGTGGGTACGAGCAGTACTTC	CASSFRAGGGGYEQYF
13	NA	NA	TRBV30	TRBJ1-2	TGTGCCTGGAATACAGGCGCCAACTATGGCTACACCTTC	CAWNTGANYGYTF
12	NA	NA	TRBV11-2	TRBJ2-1	TGTGCCAGCAGCTTTGCAGGGTCTGAGCAGTTCTTC	CASSFAGSEQFF
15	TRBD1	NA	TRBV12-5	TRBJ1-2	TGTGCTAGTGGCCCGGACAGGGAAAAGAACTATGGCTACACCTTC	CASGPDREKNYGYTF
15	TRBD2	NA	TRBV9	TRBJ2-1	TGTGCCAGCAGCGTACCAGGACTAGCGGCCAATGAGCAGTTCTTC	CASSVPGLAANEQFF
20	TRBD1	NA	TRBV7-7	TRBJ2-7	TGTGCTAGCAGCTTTGATTCCCTTGGGACAGGACAGAAAGATTCCTACGAGCAGTACTTC	CASSFDSLGTGQKDSYEQYF
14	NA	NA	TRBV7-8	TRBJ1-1	TGTGCCAGCAGCTTAGCGCAGGGGAACACTGAAGCTTTCTTT	CASSLAQGNTEAFF
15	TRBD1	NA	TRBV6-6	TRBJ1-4	TGTGCCAGCAGATTACGAGGGACAGGGTTTGAAAAACTGTTTTTT	CASRLRGTGFEKLFF
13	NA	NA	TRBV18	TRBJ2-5	TGTGCCAGCTCAGGGGCAGGCCAAGAGACCCAGTACTTC	CASSGAGQETQYF
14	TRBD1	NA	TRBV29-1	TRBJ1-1	TGCAGCGTTGAACTGGGACAGGGGGACACTGAAGCTTTCTTT	CSVELGQGDTEAFF
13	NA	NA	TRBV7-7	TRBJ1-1	TGTGCTAGCAGCAAGGACTCTAACACTGAAGCTTTCTTT	CASSKDSNTEAFF